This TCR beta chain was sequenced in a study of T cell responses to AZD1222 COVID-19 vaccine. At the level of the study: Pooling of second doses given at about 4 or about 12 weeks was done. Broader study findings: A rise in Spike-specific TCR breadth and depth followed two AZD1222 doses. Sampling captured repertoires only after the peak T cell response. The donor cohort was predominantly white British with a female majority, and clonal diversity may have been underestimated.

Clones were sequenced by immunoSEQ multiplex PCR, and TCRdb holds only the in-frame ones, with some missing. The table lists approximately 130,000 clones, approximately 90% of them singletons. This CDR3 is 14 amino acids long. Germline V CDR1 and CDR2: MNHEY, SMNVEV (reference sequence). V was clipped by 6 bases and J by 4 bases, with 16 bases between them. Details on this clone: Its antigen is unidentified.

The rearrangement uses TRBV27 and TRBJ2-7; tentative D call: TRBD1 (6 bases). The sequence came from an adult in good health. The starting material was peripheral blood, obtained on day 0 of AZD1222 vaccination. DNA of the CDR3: TGTGCCAGCAGGGAGGACAGTCGGGAATACGAGCAGTACTTC. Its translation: CASREDSREYEQYF.